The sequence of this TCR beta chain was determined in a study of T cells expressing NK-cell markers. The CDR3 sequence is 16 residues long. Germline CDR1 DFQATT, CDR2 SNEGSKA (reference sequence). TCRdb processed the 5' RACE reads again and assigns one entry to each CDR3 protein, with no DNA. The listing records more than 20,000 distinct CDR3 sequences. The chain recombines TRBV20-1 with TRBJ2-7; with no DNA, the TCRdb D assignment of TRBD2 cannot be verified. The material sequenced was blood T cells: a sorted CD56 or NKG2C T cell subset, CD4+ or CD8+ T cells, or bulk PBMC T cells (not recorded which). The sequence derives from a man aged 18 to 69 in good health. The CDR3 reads CSARDTSGLNTYEQYF.